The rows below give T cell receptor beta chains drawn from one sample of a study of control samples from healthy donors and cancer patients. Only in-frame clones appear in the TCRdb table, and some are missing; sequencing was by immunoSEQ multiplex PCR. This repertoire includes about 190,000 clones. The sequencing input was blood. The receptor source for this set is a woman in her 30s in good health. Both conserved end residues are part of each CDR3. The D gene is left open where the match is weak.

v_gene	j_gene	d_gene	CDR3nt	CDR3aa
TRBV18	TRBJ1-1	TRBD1	TGTGCCAGCGCGGGGACAGGGGGGACTGAAGCTTTCTTT	CASAGTGGTEAFF
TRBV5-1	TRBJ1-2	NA	TGCGCCAGCAGCTTTGACTATGGCTACACCTTC	CASSFDYGYTF
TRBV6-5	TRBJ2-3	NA	TGTGCCACCAGGACAGTGTCCAGCACAGATACGCAGTATTTT	CATRTVSSTDTQYF
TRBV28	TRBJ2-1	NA	TGTGCCAGCATCCGGGAGGACAGACACAATGAGCAGTTCTTC	CASIREDRHNEQFF
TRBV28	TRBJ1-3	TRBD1	TGTGCCAGCAGTCTCCCAGGACAGGCGGGGGGTGACACCATATATTTT	CASSLPGQAGGDTIYF
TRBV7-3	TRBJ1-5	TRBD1	TGTGCCAGCAGTCCGGGGACAGGGAGTAATCAGCCCCAGCATTTT	CASSPGTGSNQPQHF
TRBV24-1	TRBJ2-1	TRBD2	TGTGCCACCAGTGACCTTAGCGGGGGGACCTACAATGAGCAGTTCTTC	CATSDLSGGTYNEQFF
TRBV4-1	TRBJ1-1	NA	TGCGCCAGCAGCCCGAGGGGCCAGACAACATTGAACACTGAAGCTTTCTTT	CASSPRGQTTLNTEAFF
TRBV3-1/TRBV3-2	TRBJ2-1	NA	TGTGCCAGCAGCCCACTTCGGGGGTACAATGAGCAGTTCTTC	CASSPLRGYNEQFF
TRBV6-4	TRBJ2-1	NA	TGTGCCAGCAGTGGGGGGTTTTACAATGAGCAGTTCTTC	CASSGGFYNEQFF
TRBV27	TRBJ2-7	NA	TGTGCCAGCAGTTTCGGAAGGGTCGCCTACGAGCAGTACTTC	CASSFGRVAYEQYF
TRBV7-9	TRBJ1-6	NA	TGTGCCAGCAGCTTAGTTGGAGTGAATAATTCACCCCTCCACTTT	CASSLVGVNNSPLHF
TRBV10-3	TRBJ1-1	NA	TGTGCCATCAAGGGAGGACACCCGAACACTGAAGCTTTCTTT	CAIKGGHPNTEAFF
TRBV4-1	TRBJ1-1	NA	TGCGCCAGCAGCCAAGAAAAAAAGAAAGTAGGGACTGAAGCTTTCTTT	CASSQEKKKVGTEAFF
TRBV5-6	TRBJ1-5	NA	TGTGCCAGCAGCTTGGGACGTCGAAATCAGCCCCAGCATTTT	CASSLGRRNQPQHF
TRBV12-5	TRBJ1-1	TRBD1	TGTGCTAGTGGTTTCTCAACGGACAGGGGGGGGAACACTGAAGCTTTCTTT	CASGFSTDRGGNTEAFF
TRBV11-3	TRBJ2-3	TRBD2	TGTGCCAGCAGCTTAGGAAGAACGGGGGGGGCAACAGATACGCAGTATTTT	CASSLGRTGGATDTQYF
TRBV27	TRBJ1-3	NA	TGTGCCAGCAGTTTAGGGAACACCATATATTTT	CASSLGNTIYF
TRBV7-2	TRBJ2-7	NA	TGTGCCAGCAGCTTCTCGGGCTCCTACGAGCAGTACTTC	CASSFSGSYEQYF
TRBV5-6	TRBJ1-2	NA	TGTGCCAGCAGCGGTGGGCGGGGCAGGGGATTATCGGTCGGTGGCTACACCTTC	CASSGGRGRGLSVGGYTF
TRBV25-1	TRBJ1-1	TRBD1	TGTGCCAGCAGTGGCCTGGGGACAGTGAACACTGAAGCTTTCTTT	CASSGLGTVNTEAFF
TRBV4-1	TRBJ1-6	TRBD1	TGCGCCAGCAGCTCGCCCCAAGGGGGCAGGGTGGCACCCCTCCACTTT	CASSSPQGGRVAPLHF
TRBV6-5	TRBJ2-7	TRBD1	TGTGCCAGCAGTCAAACAGGGGGCGGTAGGGGCGAGCAGTACTTC	CASSQTGGGRGEQYF
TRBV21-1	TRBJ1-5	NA	TGTGCCAGCAGGAGGGGACAGGGGGGACAGCCCCAGCATTTT	CASRRGQGGQPQHF
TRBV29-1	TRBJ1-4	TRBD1	TGCAGCGTCGACCAGGTGGGGACAGGAAATGAAAAACTGTTTTTT	CSVDQVGTGNEKLFF
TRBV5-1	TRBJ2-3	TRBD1	TGCGCCAGCAGAGGACAGGGAACAGATACGCAGTATTTT	CASRGQGTDTQYF